This is a list of T cell receptor beta chains from one sample in a study of blood T cell repertoires in COVID-19. Libraries were prepared by immunoSEQ multiplex PCR; TCRdb keeps only in-frame clonotypes and omits some of them. The table has just over 300,000 clones, 87% seen once; the top ten hold 8.5% to 10%. Sequencing was performed on PBMCs or T cells enriched from blood (not recorded which). The receptor source for this set is a young woman who had recovered from COVID-19. Each CDR3 is given without its conserved first and last residue. Each record gives: J gene, D gene, V gene, CDR3 protein. The D gene is left open where the match is weak.

J gene: TRBJ2-7
D gene: TRBD2
V gene: TRBV5-6
CDR3 protein: ASSPRGREWLNEQY

J gene: TRBJ1-6
D gene: -
V gene: TRBV25-1
CDR3 protein: ATGGSPLH

J gene: TRBJ1-3
D gene: TRBD1
V gene: TRBV2
CDR3 protein: ASSIERGLNTIY

J gene: TRBJ2-7
D gene: TRBD2
V gene: TRBV7-3
CDR3 protein: ASSLLGGPAYEQY

J gene: TRBJ1-3
D gene: -
V gene: TRBV12-3/TRBV12-4
CDR3 protein: ASSSGNTIY

J gene: TRBJ1-2
D gene: -
V gene: TRBV12-3/TRBV12-4
CDR3 protein: ASSLTDNYGYT

J gene: TRBJ2-7
D gene: -
V gene: TRBV27
CDR3 protein: ASSLSWEYEQY

J gene: TRBJ2-3
D gene: -
V gene: TRBV5-1
CDR3 protein: ASSLDTVTDTQY

J gene: TRBJ1-2
D gene: -
V gene: TRBV28
CDR3 protein: ASSFTKSSGYT

J gene: TRBJ1-6
D gene: TRBD1
V gene: TRBV7-3
CDR3 protein: ASSLHRGENSPLH

J gene: TRBJ1-2
D gene: -
V gene: TRBV28
CDR3 protein: ASNLRGPRVAQYGYT

J gene: TRBJ1-1
D gene: TRBD1
V gene: TRBV6-6
CDR3 protein: ASSSGQGYTEAF

J gene: TRBJ2-1
D gene: -
V gene: TRBV4-3
CDR3 protein: ASSQDHYGGPSSYNEQF

J gene: TRBJ2-1
D gene: -
V gene: TRBV24-1
CDR3 protein: ATSVGARNEQF

J gene: TRBJ1-6
D gene: -
V gene: TRBV6-5
CDR3 protein: ASSYSSPGDSPLH

J gene: TRBJ2-5
D gene: TRBD1
V gene: TRBV18
CDR3 protein: ASSPPAAGGPETQY

J gene: TRBJ1-2
D gene: -
V gene: TRBV18
CDR3 protein: ASSPSGVGGYGYT

J gene: TRBJ1-5
D gene: -
V gene: TRBV28
CDR3 protein: ASSPINSQPQH

J gene: TRBJ1-5
D gene: TRBD1
V gene: TRBV28
CDR3 protein: ASSLKGQGGVRSYNQPQH

J gene: TRBJ1-1
D gene: TRBD1
V gene: TRBV28
CDR3 protein: ASNLPGQGAMNTEAF

J gene: TRBJ2-7
D gene: TRBD2
V gene: TRBV28
CDR3 protein: ASSLTSPPHEQY

J gene: TRBJ1-2
D gene: TRBD1
V gene: TRBV19
CDR3 protein: ASSTPDRPSYGYT

J gene: TRBJ2-5
D gene: TRBD2
V gene: TRBV3-1/TRBV3-2
CDR3 protein: ASSQVTSGQETQY

J gene: TRBJ2-5
D gene: -
V gene: TRBV19
CDR3 protein: ASSRTATQETQY

J gene: TRBJ2-1
D gene: TRBD2
V gene: TRBV5-4
CDR3 protein: ASKKSGVSSYNEQF

J gene: TRBJ1-3
D gene: -
V gene: TRBV21-1
CDR3 protein: ASSKGRIRGGNTIY

J gene: TRBJ2-7
D gene: TRBD2
V gene: TRBV5-6
CDR3 protein: ASSCSNWGLAYSEQY

J gene: TRBJ2-7
D gene: -
V gene: TRBV5-4
CDR3 protein: ASSLPGGPAYEQY

J gene: TRBJ1-1
D gene: -
V gene: TRBV10-2
CDR3 protein: AISTHMNTEAF

J gene: TRBJ2-7
D gene: TRBD1
V gene: TRBV5-4
CDR3 protein: ASSEGQGPYEQY

J gene: TRBJ2-1
D gene: TRBD1
V gene: TRBV30
CDR3 protein: AWSRDRGPENEQF

J gene: TRBJ1-2
D gene: -
V gene: TRBV5-1
CDR3 protein: ASSPSLGFEGGYT

J gene: TRBJ1-2
D gene: TRBD1
V gene: TRBV9
CDR3 protein: ASSVAGDRGLGYT

J gene: TRBJ1-3
D gene: -
V gene: TRBV30
CDR3 protein: AWSEGQDGNTIY

J gene: TRBJ2-7
D gene: -
V gene: TRBV10-1
CDR3 protein: ASSYGRLYEQY

J gene: TRBJ2-1
D gene: TRBD1
V gene: TRBV28
CDR3 protein: ASSYPGTANNEQF

J gene: TRBJ2-3
D gene: TRBD2
V gene: TRBV7-3
CDR3 protein: ASSISGTSGTDTQY

J gene: TRBJ1-5
D gene: -
V gene: TRBV3-1/TRBV3-2
CDR3 protein: ASSQGGHRNQPQH

J gene: TRBJ1-1
D gene: -
V gene: TRBV5-1
CDR3 protein: ASSLEAGGDTEAF

J gene: TRBJ2-3
D gene: -
V gene: TRBV4-1
CDR3 protein: ATRRSRGGTDTQY

J gene: TRBJ2-6
D gene: -
V gene: TRBV7-8
CDR3 protein: ASSFLISGANVLT

J gene: TRBJ2-7
D gene: TRBD2
V gene: TRBV7-8
CDR3 protein: ASSPRLAGHGSYEQY

J gene: TRBJ1-2
D gene: -
V gene: TRBV29-1
CDR3 protein: SGQGSYGYT

J gene: TRBJ2-7
D gene: TRBD1
V gene: TRBV2
CDR3 protein: ASSADRVYEQY

J gene: TRBJ1-5
D gene: TRBD1
V gene: TRBV18
CDR3 protein: ASSPPVGQGALNQPQH

J gene: TRBJ1-1
D gene: TRBD1
V gene: TRBV7-2
CDR3 protein: ASSTGQVKGEAF

J gene: TRBJ1-2
D gene: -
V gene: TRBV4-3
CDR3 protein: ASSPSRGGYT

J gene: TRBJ2-1
D gene: TRBD2
V gene: TRBV5-1
CDR3 protein: ASSSTILAGEANEQF

J gene: TRBJ2-5
D gene: TRBD2
V gene: TRBV5-4
CDR3 protein: ASSPTSGEYQETQY

J gene: TRBJ2-5
D gene: -
V gene: TRBV18
CDR3 protein: ASSPPSEKETQY

J gene: TRBJ1-3
D gene: TRBD1
V gene: TRBV6-6
CDR3 protein: ASSYPWTGSGNTIY

J gene: TRBJ1-5
D gene: TRBD1
V gene: TRBV20-1
CDR3 protein: SASQDRAYQPQH

J gene: TRBJ2-3
D gene: -
V gene: TRBV5-4
CDR3 protein: ASSSGGVSTDTQY